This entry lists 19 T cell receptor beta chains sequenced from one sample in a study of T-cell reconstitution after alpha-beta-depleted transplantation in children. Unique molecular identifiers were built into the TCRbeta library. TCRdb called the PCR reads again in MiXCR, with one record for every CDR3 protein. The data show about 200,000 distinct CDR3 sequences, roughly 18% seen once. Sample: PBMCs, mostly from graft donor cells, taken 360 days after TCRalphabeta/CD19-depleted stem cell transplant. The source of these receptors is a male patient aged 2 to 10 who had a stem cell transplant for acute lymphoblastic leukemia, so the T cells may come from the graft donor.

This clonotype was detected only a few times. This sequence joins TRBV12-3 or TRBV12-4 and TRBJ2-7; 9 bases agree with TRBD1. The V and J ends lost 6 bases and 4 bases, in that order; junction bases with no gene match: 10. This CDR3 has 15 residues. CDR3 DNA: TGTGCCAGCAGCCCACCGGGACAGGGCGGGTACGAGCAGTACTTC. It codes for CASSPPGQGGYEQYF.

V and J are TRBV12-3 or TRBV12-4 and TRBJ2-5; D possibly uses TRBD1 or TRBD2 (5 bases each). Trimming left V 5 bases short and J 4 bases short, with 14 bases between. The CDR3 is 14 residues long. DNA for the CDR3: TGTGCCAGCAGTCGGGACCCTAGGGGAGAGACCCAGTACTTC. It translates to CASSRDPRGETQYF.

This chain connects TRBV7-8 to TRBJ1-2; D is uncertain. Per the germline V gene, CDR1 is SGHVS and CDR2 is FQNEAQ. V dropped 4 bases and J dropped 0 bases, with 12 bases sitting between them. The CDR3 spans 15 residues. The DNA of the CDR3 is TGTGCCAGCAGCTCCATCGTCCCAGCTAACTATGGCTACACCTTC. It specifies CASSSIVPANYGYTF. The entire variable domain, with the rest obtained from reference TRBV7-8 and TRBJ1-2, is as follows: GAGVSQSPRYKVAKRGQDVALRCDPISGHVSLFWYQQALGQGPEFLTYFQNEAQLDKSGLPSDRFFAERPEGSVSTLKIQRTQQEDSAVYLCASSSIVPANYGYTFGSGTRLTVV.

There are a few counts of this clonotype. The chain's CDR3 is CASSQIRWGYNEQFF. The CDR3 coding sequence is TGTGCCAGCAGCCAAATTAGGTGGGGGTACAATGAGCAGTTCTTC. The chain employs TRBV3-1 and TRBJ2-1; possibly TRBD1 or TRBD2 for D (5 bases each). Germline V gives CDR1 LGHDT, CDR2 YNNKEL (reference sequence). The CDR3 totals 15 residues. Trimming removed 2 bases from V and 4 bases from J, with 12 bases in between.

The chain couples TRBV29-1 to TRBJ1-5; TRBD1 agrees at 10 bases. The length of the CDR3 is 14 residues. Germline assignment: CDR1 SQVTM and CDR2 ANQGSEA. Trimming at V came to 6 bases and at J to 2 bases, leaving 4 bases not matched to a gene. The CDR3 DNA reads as TGCAGCGTCGCAGGGACAGGGGGCAATCAGCCCCAGCATTTT. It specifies CSVAGTGGNQPQHF.

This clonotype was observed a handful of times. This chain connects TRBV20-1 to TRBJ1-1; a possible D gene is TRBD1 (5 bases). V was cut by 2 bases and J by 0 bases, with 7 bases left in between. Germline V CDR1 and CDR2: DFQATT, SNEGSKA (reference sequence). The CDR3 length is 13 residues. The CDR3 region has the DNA TGCAGTGCTAGAACGACAGTGAACACTGAAGCTTTCTTT. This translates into CSARTTVNTEAFF.

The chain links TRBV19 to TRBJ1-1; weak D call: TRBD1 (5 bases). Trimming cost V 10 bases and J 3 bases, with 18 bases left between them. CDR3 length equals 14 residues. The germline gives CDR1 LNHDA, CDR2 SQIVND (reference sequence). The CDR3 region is CATLKNGGDTEAFF. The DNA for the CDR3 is TGTGCCACCCTAAAGAATGGGGGGGACACTGAAGCTTTCTTT.

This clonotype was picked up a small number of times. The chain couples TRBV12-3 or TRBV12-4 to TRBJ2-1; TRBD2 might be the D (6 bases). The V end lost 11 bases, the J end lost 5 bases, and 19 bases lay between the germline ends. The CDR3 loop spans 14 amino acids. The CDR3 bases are TGTGCCTCCTTGCTCGGGAGACCGAACAATGAGCAGTTCTTC. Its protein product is CASLLGRPNNEQFF.

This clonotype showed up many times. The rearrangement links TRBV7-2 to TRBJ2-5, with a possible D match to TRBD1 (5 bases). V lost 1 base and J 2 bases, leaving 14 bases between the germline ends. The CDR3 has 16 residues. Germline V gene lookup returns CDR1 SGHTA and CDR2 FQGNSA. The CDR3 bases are TGTGCCAGCAGCTTAGGAGTTCTAAAGGGGCAAGAGACCCAGTACTTC. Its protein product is CASSLGVLKGQETQYF.

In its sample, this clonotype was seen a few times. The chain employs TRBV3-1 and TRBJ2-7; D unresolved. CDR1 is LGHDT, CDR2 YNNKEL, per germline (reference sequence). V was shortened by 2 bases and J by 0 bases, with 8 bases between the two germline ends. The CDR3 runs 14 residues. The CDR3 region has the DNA TGTGCCAGCAGCCAATGGGTCGCCTCCTACGAGCAGTACTTC. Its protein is CASSQWVASYEQYF.

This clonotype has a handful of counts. Here the CDR3 DNA reads TGTGCCGCTGAGACTAGCGGGAGCTACGAGCAGTACTTC. Amino acids: CAAETSGSYEQYF. The V call is TRBV10-3, the J call TRBJ2-7, with 12 bases that match TRBD2. The CDR3 loop spans 13 amino acids. J was trimmed by 3 bases and V by 11 bases; bases with no gene match: 5. CDR1 is ENHRY and CDR2 is SYGVKD in the germline V gene.

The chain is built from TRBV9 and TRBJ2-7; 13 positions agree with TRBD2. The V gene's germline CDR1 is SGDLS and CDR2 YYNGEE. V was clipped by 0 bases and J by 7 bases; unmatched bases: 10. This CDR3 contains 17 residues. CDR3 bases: TGTGCCAGCAGCGTAGCTTCGGGGACTAGCGGGGCACCTGAGCAGTACTTC. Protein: CASSVASGTSGAPEQYF.

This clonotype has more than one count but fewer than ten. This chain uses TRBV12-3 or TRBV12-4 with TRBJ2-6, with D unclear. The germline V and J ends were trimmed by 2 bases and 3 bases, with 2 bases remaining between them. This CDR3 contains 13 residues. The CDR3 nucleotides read TGTGCCAGCAGTTTATATGGGGCCAACGTCCTGACTTTC. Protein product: CASSLYGANVLTF.

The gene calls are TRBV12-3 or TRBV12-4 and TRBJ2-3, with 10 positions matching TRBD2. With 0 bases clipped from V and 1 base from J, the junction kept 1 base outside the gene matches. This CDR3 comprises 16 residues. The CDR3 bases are TGTGCCAGCAGTTTAGCAGGGACTAGCGGCACAGATACGCAGTATTTT. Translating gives CASSLAGTSGTDTQYF.

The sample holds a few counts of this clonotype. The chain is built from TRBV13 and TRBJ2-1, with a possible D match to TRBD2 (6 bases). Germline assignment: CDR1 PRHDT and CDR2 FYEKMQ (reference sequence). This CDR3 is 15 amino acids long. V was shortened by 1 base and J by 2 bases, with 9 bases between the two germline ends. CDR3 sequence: CASSLVERAYNEQFF. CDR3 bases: TGTGCCAGCAGCTTAGTGGAGCGGGCCTACAATGAGCAGTTCTTC.

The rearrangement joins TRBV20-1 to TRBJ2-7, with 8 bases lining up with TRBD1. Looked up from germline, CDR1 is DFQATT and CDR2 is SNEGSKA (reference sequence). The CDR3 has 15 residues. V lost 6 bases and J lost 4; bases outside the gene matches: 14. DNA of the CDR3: TGCAGTGCAAAAGATCCCAGGGGGCGCCCATACGAGCAGTACTTC. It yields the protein CSAKDPRGRPYEQYF.

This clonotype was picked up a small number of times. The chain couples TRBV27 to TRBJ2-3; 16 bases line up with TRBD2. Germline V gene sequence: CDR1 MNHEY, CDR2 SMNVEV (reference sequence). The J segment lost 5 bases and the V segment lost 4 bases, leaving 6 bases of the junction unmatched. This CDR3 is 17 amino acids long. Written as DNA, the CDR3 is TGTGCCAGCAGTTCCCCAGGGACTAGCGGGGGGGTAGATACGCAGTATTTT. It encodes CASSSPGTSGGVDTQYF.

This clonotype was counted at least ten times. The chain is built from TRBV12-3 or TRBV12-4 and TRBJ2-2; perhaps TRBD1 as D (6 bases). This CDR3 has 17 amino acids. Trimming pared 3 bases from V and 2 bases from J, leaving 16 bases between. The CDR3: CASSLETGTHNTGELFF. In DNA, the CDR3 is TGTGCCAGCAGTTTGGAGACCGGGACACACAACACCGGGGAGCTGTTTTTT.

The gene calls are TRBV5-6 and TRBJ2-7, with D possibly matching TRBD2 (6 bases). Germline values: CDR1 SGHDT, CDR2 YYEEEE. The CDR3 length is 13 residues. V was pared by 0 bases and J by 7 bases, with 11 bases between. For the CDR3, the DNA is TGTGCCAGCAGCTTGGGCCCCGCGGGGGAGCAGTACTTC. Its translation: CASSLGPAGEQYF. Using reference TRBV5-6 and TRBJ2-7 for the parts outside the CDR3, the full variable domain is DAGVTQSPTHLIKTRGQQVTLRCSPKSGHDTVSWYQQALGQGPQFIFQYYEEEERQRGNFPDRFSGHQFPNYSSELNVNALLLGDSALYLCASSLGPAGEQYFGPGTRLTVT.